The source of this TCR beta chain is a study of control samples from healthy donors and cancer patients. Using immunoSEQ multiplex PCR, the repertoire was profiled, and TCRdb retains in-frame clones only, with some absent. The sample lists roughly 98,000 clones; over 90% were seen once. The V gene end was trimmed by 0 bases and the J gene end by 7 bases; junction bases not matched to a gene: 3. In germline, CDR1 is SGHTS, CDR2 YDEGEE. This CDR3 spans 15 amino acids. This chain connects TRBV5-8 to TRBJ1-4; 10 bases line up with TRBD1. The TCR was taken from a man between 18 and 29 years old in good health. Sequenced material: blood. The CDR3 coding sequence is TGTGCCAGCAGCTTGGGACAGGGGGCGTCTGAAAAACTGTTTTTT. Its protein product is CASSLGQGASEKLFF.